What follows is one T cell receptor beta chain and its context. Source study methods: Amplified reference gene primers provided the basis for estimating nucleated cell counts. Using immunoSEQ multiplex PCR, the repertoire was profiled, and TCRdb retains in-frame clones only, with some absent. The DNA was the basis for D and trimming; V, J and clone size are from that table. The sample lists 350,000 to 400,000 clones, about 89% occurring once. This entry belongs to a study of blood T cell repertoires in COVID-19. About the research overall: The cDNA or gDNA used as material had been derived from T cells, B-cell-depleted T cells, or PBMCs.

Researchers sorted participants into cohorts using their self-reported clinical history. The V gene lost 1 base and the J gene lost 6 bases, with 7 bases spanning the gap. The germline V gene encodes CDR1 SGHVS and CDR2 FNYEAQ. The CDR3 contains 13 residues. The TCR was taken from a woman aged 40-49 years who had been exposed to COVID-19. Sequencing was carried out using PBMCs or T cells enriched from blood (not recorded which). The rearrangement links TRBV7-6 to TRBJ2-1, with unresolved D. CDR3 in amino acids: CASSLVQSNEQFF. The CDR3 nucleotides are TGTGCCAGCAGCTTAGTACAGTCCAATGAGCAGTTCTTC. Full variable domain (remainder filled in from reference TRBV7-6 and TRBJ2-1): GAGVSQSPRYKVTKRGQDVALRCDPISGHVSLYWYRQALGQGPEFLTYFNYEAQQDKSGLPNDRFSAERPEGSISTLTIQRTEQRDSAMYRCASSLVQSNEQFFGPGTRLTVL.